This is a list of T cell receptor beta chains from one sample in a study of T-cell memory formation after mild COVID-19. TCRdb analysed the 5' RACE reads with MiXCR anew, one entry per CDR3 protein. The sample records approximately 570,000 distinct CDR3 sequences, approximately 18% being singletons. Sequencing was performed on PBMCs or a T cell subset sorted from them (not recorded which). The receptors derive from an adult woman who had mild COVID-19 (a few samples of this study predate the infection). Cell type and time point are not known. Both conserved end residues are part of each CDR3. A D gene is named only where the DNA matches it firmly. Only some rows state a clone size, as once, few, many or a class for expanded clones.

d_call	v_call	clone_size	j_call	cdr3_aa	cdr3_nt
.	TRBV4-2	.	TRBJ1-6	CASSQDLMIASPLHF	TGTGCCAGCAGCCAGGATTTGATGATCGCGTCACCCCTCCACTTT
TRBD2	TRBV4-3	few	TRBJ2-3	CASSQDGRVGQQYF	TGCGCCAGCAGCCAAGATGGGAGGGTAGGTCAACAGTATTTT
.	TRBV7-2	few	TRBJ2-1	CASSLGQQQRGFF	TGTGCCAGCAGCTTAGGCCAGCAGCAGAGGGGGTTCTTC
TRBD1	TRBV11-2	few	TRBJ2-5	CASSWTGGAGETQYF	TGTGCCAGCAGCTGGACAGGGGGCGCGGGGGAGACCCAGTACTTC
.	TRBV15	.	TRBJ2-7	CATSRGSLEAYEQYF	TGTGCCACCAGCAGGGGATCCTTGGAGGCCTACGAGCAGTACTTC
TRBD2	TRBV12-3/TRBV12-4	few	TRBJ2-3	CASSVGLAGEGTDTQYF	TGTGCCAGCTCAGTAGGACTAGCGGGAGAGGGCACAGATACGCAGTATTTT
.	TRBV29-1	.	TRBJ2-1	CSVEGAWETGTYNEQFF	TGCAGCGTTGAAGGAGCGTGGGAGACAGGCACCTACAATGAGCAGTTCTTC
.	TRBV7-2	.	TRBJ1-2	CASSLGFLDGYTF	TGTGCCAGCAGCCTAGGTTTCTTGGATGGCTACACCTTC
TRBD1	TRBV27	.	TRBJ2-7	CASSPRQGHRYEQYF	TGTGCCAGCAGTCCCCGACAGGGTCATAGGTACGAGCAGTACTTC
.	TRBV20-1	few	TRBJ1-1	CSASAVTDMNTEAFF	TGCAGTGCTAGTGCGGTCACGGACATGAACACTGAAGCTTTCTTT
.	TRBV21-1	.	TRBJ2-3	CASSKEGPDTQYF	TGTGCCAGCAGCAAAGAAGGGCCAGATACGCAGTATTTT
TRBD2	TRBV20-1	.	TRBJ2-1	CSARTSGGSSSYNEQFF	TGCAGTGCGAGGACTAGCGGGGGGAGCTCCTCCTACAATGAGCAGTTCTTC
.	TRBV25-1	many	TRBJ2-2	CASSWGANTGELFF	TGTGCCAGCTCATGGGGGGCGAACACCGGGGAGCTGTTTTTT
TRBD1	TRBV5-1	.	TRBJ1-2	CASSLDPGQGSYGYTF	TGCGCCAGCAGCTTGGATCCGGGACAGGGGTCCTATGGCTACACCTTC
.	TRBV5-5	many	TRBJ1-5	CASSLPGGLQHF	TGTGCCAGCAGCTTGCCCGGGGGGCTCCAGCATTTT
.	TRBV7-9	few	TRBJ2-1	CASSLALAGSEQFF	TGTGCCAGCAGCTTAGCTCTAGCCGGGAGTGAGCAGTTCTTC
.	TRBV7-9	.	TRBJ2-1	CASSLTGAKANEQFF	TGTGCCAGCAGCTTAACGGGAGCAAAGGCTAATGAGCAGTTCTTC
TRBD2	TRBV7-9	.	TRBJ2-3	CASSPVKTSGRAPDTQYF	TGTGCCAGCAGCCCAGTAAAAACTAGCGGGAGGGCCCCAGATACGCAGTATTTT
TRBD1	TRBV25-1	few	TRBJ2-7	CASSDTGVEQYF	TGTGCCAGCAGTGATACAGGGGTTGAGCAGTACTTC
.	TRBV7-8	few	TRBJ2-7	CASSYHRRDYEQYF	TGTGCCAGCAGCTACCACCGCCGGGACTACGAGCAGTACTTC
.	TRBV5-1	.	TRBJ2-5	CASSYLQEQETQYF	TGCGCCAGCAGCTACCTACAGGAACAAGAGACCCAGTACTTC
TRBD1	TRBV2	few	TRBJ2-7	CASSEYRGLVDEQYF	TGTGCCAGCAGTGAGTACAGGGGCCTTGTCGACGAGCAGTACTTC
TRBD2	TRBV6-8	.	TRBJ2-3	CASSYSSTSGSGSTDTQYF	TGTGCCAGCAGTTACTCGAGTACTAGCGGGAGTGGAAGCACAGATACGCAGTATTTT
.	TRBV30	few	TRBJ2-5	CAWSAEETQYF	TGTGCCTGGAGTGCCGAAGAGACCCAGTACTTC
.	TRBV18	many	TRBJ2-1	CASSPPNYGFHEQFF	TGTGCCAGCTCACCACCAAACTACGGGTTTCATGAGCAGTTCTTC
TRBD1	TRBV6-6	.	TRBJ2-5	CASRLGQTTIPQYF	TGTGCCAGCAGGCTGGGACAGACAACCATCCCCCAGTACTTC
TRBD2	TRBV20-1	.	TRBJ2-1	CSARTSASYNEQFF	TGCAGTGCTAGAACTAGCGCTTCCTACAATGAGCAGTTCTTC
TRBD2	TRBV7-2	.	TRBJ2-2	CASSPRWRERGMLFF	TGTGCCAGCAGCCCCCGGTGGCGGGAGCGGGGGATGCTGTTTTTT
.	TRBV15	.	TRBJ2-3	CSTSRKSWGATDTQYF	TGTTCCACCAGCAGAAAAAGCTGGGGGGCCACAGATACGCAGTATTTT
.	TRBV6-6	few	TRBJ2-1	CASGTASYNEQFF	TGTGCCAGCGGGACGGCGTCCTACAATGAGCAGTTCTTC
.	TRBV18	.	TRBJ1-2	CASSPEVTGEHGYTF	TGTGCCAGCTCACCGGAAGTAACAGGAGAACATGGCTACACCTTC
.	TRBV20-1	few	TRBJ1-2	CSARDGRGAYGYTF	TGCAGTGCTAGAGATGGGCGGGGAGCCTATGGCTACACCTTC
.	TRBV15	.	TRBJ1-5	CATSRVDTSNQPQHF	TGTGCCACCAGCAGAGTGGACACTAGCAATCAGCCCCAGCATTTT